Reported below is one TCR beta chain. Its antigen remains unknown. One junction end disagrees with the germline gene, perhaps due to a read error. Each CDR3 protein gets one entry after TCRdb re-called the 5' RACE reads with MiXCR. The data show almost 350,000 distinct CDR3 sequences, with approximately 22% seen just once and around 20% held by the top ten. The sample is drawn from a study of T-cell memory formation after mild COVID-19. The length of the CDR3 is 12 residues. Germline loops: CDR1 SSHAT, CDR2 FNYEAQ (reference sequence). Points from the study as a whole: CD8+ contracting clones occupied EMRA, while CD4+ ones occupied mainly CM and EM.

Sequenced: PBMCs or a T cell subset sorted from them (not recorded which). The sequence came from a man younger than 35 who had mild COVID-19 (a few samples of this study predate the infection). Cell type and time point are not known. V usage is TRBV7-7 and J usage is TRBJ2-1; no reliable D call. The CDR3 region has the DNA TGTGCTAGCAGCTTAGAATTGGCTGAGCAGTTCTTC. This codes for CASSLELAEQFF.